The entry below describes one T cell receptor (beta chain). Its cognate antigen is unknown. This CDR3 has 15 residues. Trimming pared 0 bases from V and 3 bases from J, leaving 9 bases between. Germline CDR1 and CDR2: LGHNA and YSLEER. The sample comes from a study of OX40 agonist ivuxolimab in advanced cancers. As for the study in general: Patients were treated with ivuxolimab, an agonistic anti-OX40 (CD134) antibody. Notes on the study in general: Low clonal expansion, among the lowest seen, marked partial responders at 0.1-3.0 mg/kg. Mean expanded clone counts were higher in CD8+ than CD4+ T cells.

Produced via immunoSEQ multiplex PCR; TCRdb's table is partial and in-frame only. This sample has about 49,000 clones; 75% to 90% occur once, and the top ten carry just over 20%. The rearrangement uses TRBV4-3 and TRBJ1-3; unclear D gene. The sequence came from an adult with an advanced solid tumor such as melanoma, head and neck, liver or kidney cancer. The source was CD4+ or CD8+ T cells sorted from blood, collected in a trial of the OX40 agonist ivuxolimab. The CDR3 nucleotides read TGCGCCAGCAGCCAAGACCGGACGAATGGAAACACCATATATTTT. Residues: CASSQDRTNGNTIYF.